The rows below give T cell receptor beta chains drawn from one sample of a study of shared clonotypes between healthy human individuals. Method: immunoSEQ multiplex PCR; TCRdb's copy keeps in-frame clones and lacks some. The sample includes about 2.4 million clones, 93% of them seen just once. The sample taken for sequencing was naive CD4+ T cells from PBMCs. The receptors come from a man between 18 and 29 years old in good health. Some clones in this sample may be carry-over from other donors' samples. The CDR3 runs from the conserved cysteine through the conserved F or W. The order of the fields is J gene, clone size, D gene, V gene, CDR3 protein, CDR3 DNA. D genes are given only for firm matches. The size entry is marked missing in some rows and otherwise reads once, few, many or a size class.

TRBJ2-3,.,.,TRBV29-1,CSAMGARGQGADTQYF,TGCAGCGCCATGGGCGCCAGGGGCCAGGGTGCAGATACGCAGTATTTT
TRBJ2-1,.,.,TRBV6-5,CAIRGSPRNEQFF,TGTGCCATTCGCGGGTCGCCAAGGAATGAGCAGTTCTTC
TRBJ2-1,once,.,TRBV18,CASSPPFWGNEQFF,TGTGCCAGCTCACCACCTTTCTGGGGAAATGAGCAGTTCTTC
TRBJ2-3,.,.,TRBV7-9,CASSLPGTQQYTQYF,TGTGCCAGCAGCCTCCCCGGGACCCAACAATATACGCAGTATTTT
TRBJ2-3,.,.,TRBV28,CASSLKTDTQYF,TGTGCCAGCAGTTTAAAGACAGATACGCAGTATTTT
TRBJ2-1,.,TRBD2,TRBV7-2,CASSLAGGHNSEQFF,TGTGCCAGCAGCTTGGCGGGAGGACACAACAGTGAGCAGTTCTTC
TRBJ2-7,.,TRBD1,TRBV6-6,CASSPRQGMTYEQYF,TGTGCCAGCAGTCCCCGACAGGGGATGACCTACGAGCAGTACTTC
TRBJ2-5,.,TRBD1,TRBV7-9,CASSSPRDRVIETQYF,TGTGCCAGCAGCTCCCCCAGAGACAGGGTTATAGAGACCCAGTACTTC
TRBJ2-5,.,.,TRBV29-1,CSVEGAFQETQYF,TGCAGCGTTGAGGGGGCCTTTCAAGAGACCCAGTACTTC
TRBJ2-7,.,TRBD2,TRBV11-3,CASSLGLAGTNEQYF,TGTGCCAGCAGCTTAGGACTAGCGGGAACGAACGAGCAGTACTTC
TRBJ2-1,.,.,TRBV19,CASSISRGSNNEQFF,TGTGCCAGTAGTATATCACGCGGCTCAAACAATGAGCAGTTCTTC
TRBJ1-2,once,.,TRBV10-3,CAISESGGAYDGYTF,TGTGCCATCAGTGAGTCGGGGGGAGCGTATGATGGCTACACCTTC
TRBJ2-7,.,.,TRBV11-2,CASSFLLGNEQYF,TGTGCCAGCAGCTTTTTACTAGGGAACGAGCAGTACTTC
TRBJ2-1,once,TRBD1,TRBV18,CASSLGTGFDNEQFF,TGTGCCAGCTCACTCGGGACAGGGTTTGATAATGAGCAGTTCTTC
TRBJ1-1,.,TRBD1,TRBV5-1,CASSSGTANTEAFF,TGCGCCAGCAGCTCTGGGACAGCGAACACTGAAGCTTTCTTT
TRBJ1-6,once,TRBD1,TRBV6-4,CASGDRVSYNSPLHF,TGTGCCAGCGGGGACAGGGTCTCCTATAATTCACCCCTCCACTTT
TRBJ2-7,.,.,TRBV7-2,CASSSGSGTGSYYEQYF,TGTGCCAGCAGCTCAGGCTCCGGCACGGGGAGTTACTACGAGCAGTACTTC
TRBJ2-1,.,.,TRBV5-1,CASSLRGNRGANEQFF,TGCGCCAGCAGCTTGCGGGGGAACAGGGGTGCCAATGAGCAGTTCTTC
TRBJ2-7,.,TRBD1,TRBV6-5,CASSRRDRGGKYF,TGTGCCAGCAGTCGGCGGGACAGGGGTGGGAAGTACTTC
TRBJ1-2,.,.,TRBV11-2,CASSIWGLEYGYTF,TGTGCCAGCAGCATCTGGGGCCTTGAGTATGGCTACACCTTC
TRBJ2-7,.,.,TRBV7-2,CASSLGGAGHSYEQYF,TGTGCCAGCAGCTTAGGAGGGGCAGGCCACTCCTACGAGCAGTACTTC
TRBJ2-2,.,.,TRBV28,CASSFTSHGELFF,TGTGCCAGCAGTTTCACCAGCCACGGGGAGCTGTTTTTT
TRBJ1-5,.,.,TRBV21-1,CASSEREEGNQPQHF,TGTGCCAGCAGCGAGAGGGAGGAGGGCAATCAGCCCCAGCATTTT
TRBJ2-6,.,.,TRBV10-3,CAISGNSGANVLTF,TGTGCCATCAGTGGAAATTCTGGGGCCAACGTCCTGACTTTC
TRBJ2-1,.,.,TRBV18,CASSPNHEQFF,TGTGCCAGCTCACCTAATCATGAGCAGTTCTTC
TRBJ2-7,.,.,TRBV19,CASSSMPGGREQYF,TGTGCCAGTAGTAGTATGCCAGGGGGGCGAGAGCAGTACTTC